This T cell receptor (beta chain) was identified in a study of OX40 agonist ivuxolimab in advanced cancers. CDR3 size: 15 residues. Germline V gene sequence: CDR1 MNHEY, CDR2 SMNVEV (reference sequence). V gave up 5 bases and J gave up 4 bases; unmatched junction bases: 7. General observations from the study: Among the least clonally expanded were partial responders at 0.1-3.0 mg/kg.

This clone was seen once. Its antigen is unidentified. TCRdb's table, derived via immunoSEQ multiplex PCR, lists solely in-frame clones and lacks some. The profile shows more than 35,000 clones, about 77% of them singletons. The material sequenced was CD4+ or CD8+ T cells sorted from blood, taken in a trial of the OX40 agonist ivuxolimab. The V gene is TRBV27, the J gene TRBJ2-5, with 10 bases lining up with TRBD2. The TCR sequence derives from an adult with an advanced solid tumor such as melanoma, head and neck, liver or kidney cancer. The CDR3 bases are TGTGCCAGCAGTCCACAAGCGGGGGGGCCAGAGACCCAGTACTTC. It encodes CASSPQAGGPETQYF.